The 9 T cell receptor beta chains below all came from one sample that was sequenced in a study of blood T cells in healthy people across ages. The use of a sample-barcoded 5' primer and a J-beta primer mix characterized a second PCR of roughly 6 to 11 cycles. TCRdb fed the 5' RACE reads into MiXCR, producing one record per CDR3 protein. The data contain 600,000 or so distinct CDR3 sequences, around 48% of them seen just once; the ten biggest clones take up approximately 23%. Material for sequencing was blood. Receptors were obtained from an elderly man in good health.

In its sample, this clonotype was seen many times. The rearrangement links TRBV6-5 to TRBJ2-1, with 9 nucleotides matching TRBD2. The CDR3 totals 13 residues. With V trimmed by 6 bases and J by 8 bases, 5 bases remained unmatched. Germline assignment: CDR1 MNHEY and CDR2 SVGAGI. The DNA for the CDR3 is TGTGCCAGCAGCCCCGGACTAGCGTATGAGCAGTTCTTC. This sequence encodes CASSPGLAYEQFF.

The CDR3 loop is CASSGRGLYNEQFF. The CDR3 DNA follows: TGTGCCAGCAGCGGACGGGGGCTCTACAATGAGCAGTTCTTC. The rearrangement joins TRBV7-8 to TRBJ2-1; D may be TRBD1 or TRBD2 (6 bases each). The length of the CDR3 is 14 residues. The germline V gene has CDR1 SGHVS and CDR2 FQNEAQ. Trimming took 5 bases from V and 3 from J, leaving 11 bases between them.

In this sample, this clonotype turned up a few times. J is TRBJ2-3 and V is TRBV20-1, with 9 positions matching TRBD2. Trimming took 6 bases from V and 6 from J; bases not matched to a gene: 16. Germline V gene lookup returns CDR1 DFQATT and CDR2 SNEGSKA (reference sequence). The CDR3 loop spans 16 amino acids. The CDR3 nucleotides are TGCAGTGCCAGCCCCCAAAGCGGGGGGATCATTGATACGCAGTATTTT. This codes for CSASPQSGGIIDTQYF.

This clonotype was recorded a few times. V gene TRBV7-2 combines with J gene TRBJ2-1, with 8 bases lining up with TRBD2. Germline trimming cut 7 bases from V and 6 bases from J; bases unmatched to any gene: 11. Germline CDR1 reads SGHTA; CDR2 reads FQGNSA. The CDR3 length is 15 residues. DNA of the CDR3: TGTGCCAGCACCCCTGGCGGGGGGTTAATCAATGAGCAGTTCTTC. As protein: CASTPGGGLINEQFF.

At least ten counts were recorded for this clonotype. The rearrangement links TRBV6-5 to TRBJ2-7; TRBD2 aligns across 8 bases. This CDR3 region has 15 residues. Trimming removed 4 bases from V and 2 bases from J; junction bases left unmatched: 7. Germline CDR1 reads MNHEY; CDR2 reads SVGAGI. CDR3 DNA: TGTGCCAGCAGTTCCCTCAGCGGGAGTCCCTACGAGCAGTACTTC. It translates to CASSSLSGSPYEQYF.

The table lists this clonotype with a few counts. The chain combines TRBV5-1 with TRBJ2-7; D is uncertain. The germline V gene has CDR1 SGHRS and CDR2 YFSETQ. Trimming left V 0 bases short and J 3 bases short, with 10 bases between. The CDR3 runs 14 residues. The CDR3 DNA reads as TGCGCCAGCAGCTTGGAGCTGGTCGGCTACGAGCAGTACTTC. Translated, it gives CASSLELVGYEQYF.

The table lists this clonotype with a few counts. The rearrangement joins TRBV12-5 to TRBJ2-3, with D perhaps TRBD1 (6 bases). CDR3 length: 16 amino acids. Germline V gene sequence: CDR1 LGHNT, CDR2 FRNRAP. Trimming stripped 6 bases from V and 5 bases from J, with 21 bases between. The CDR3: CASGEPWGPRRDTQYF. DNA for the CDR3: TGTGCTAGTGGCGAACCCTGGGGGCCCCGGCGAGATACGCAGTATTTT.

In the case of this clonotype: This clone may be a read error of a much larger clone one base away. The genes are TRBV20-1 and TRBJ2-5; D is unclear. The V gene lost 6 bases and the J gene lost 11 bases, with 22 bases spanning the gap. The CDR3 loop spans 13 amino acids. CDR1 DFQATT and CDR2 SNEGSKA come from the germline V gene (reference sequence). The CDR3 loop reads CSAHQTTNNEQYF. Written as DNA, the CDR3 is TGCAGTGCCCACCAGACCACGAACAATGAGCAGTACTTC.

This chain uses TRBV5-1 with TRBJ1-2; 10 nucleotides line up with TRBD1. The V and J ends lost 4 bases and 5 bases, in that order; junction bases with no gene match: 8. Germline V gene lookup returns CDR1 SGHRS and CDR2 YFSETQ. The CDR3 has 15 residues. CDR3 DNA sequence: TGCGCCAGCAGCCTGGACCGGACAGGGGGTTATGGCTACACCTTC. Translating gives CASSLDRTGGYGYTF.